This passage covers 26 T cell receptor beta chains from one sample sequenced in a study of CD8 T cells in ankylosing spondylitis (dated by TCRdb to 2015 to 2018). What the research found in general, with its limitations: Blood from ankylosing spondylitis patients appeared to be characterized by a TCR beta motif composed of eight highly homologous amino acid variants.

Libraries were prepared through 5' RACE. The instrument was an Illumina HiSeq 2500. In TCRdb, the public reads were trimmed at Q25 with fastp and aligned with MiXCR, with productive beta chains retained. Rows matching on CDR3 protein sequence are summarized as one entry with the most common DNA and genes. The sample profile shows 650,000 to 800,000 distinct CDR3 sequences; about 20% of them were found once. The ten largest clones take up approximately 18% of the sample. Antigens of these TCRs are unknown. What was sequenced was blood, either unsorted or a sorted T cell fraction (not recorded which). The receptors were gathered from a male donor with ankylosing spondylitis.

The chain's CDR3 is CAGAYTRLIYLGDEQFF. CDR3 sequence (DNA): TGTGCAGGGGCTTATACCAGGCTTATCTACCTCGGCGATGAGCAGTTCTTC. The V call is TRBV21-1, the J call TRBJ2-1; TRBD1 was called by the table and not checked on the DNA. TRBV21-1 has pseudogene status. There are 17 residues in the CDR3.

V and J are TRBV29-1 and TRBJ2-3; D uncertain. Trimming removed 7 bases from V and 0 bases from J, with 11 bases in between. The CDR3 is 13 amino acids. The germline CDR1 and CDR2 sequences are SQVTM and ANQGSEA. CDR3 bases: TGCAGCGCCCCTTCCGATAGCACAGATACGCAGTATTTT. Translating gives CSAPSDSTDTQYF.

This clonotype was picked up many times. V is TRBV20-1 and J is TRBJ2-3, with 13 positions matching TRBD2. J gave up 2 bases and V 6 bases, and 8 bases lay outside the gene matches. This CDR3 spans 16 amino acids. Germline V gene data show CDR1 as DFQATT and CDR2 as SNEGSKA (reference sequence). As DNA, the CDR3 is TGCAGTGCCCTCAGGACTAGCGGGAGAATCACAGATACGCAGTATTTT. The encoded protein is CSALRTSGRITDTQYF.

The rearrangement uses TRBV5-1 and TRBJ2-3, with 9 nucleotides matching TRBD2. This CDR3 has 16 residues. CDR1 is SGHRS, CDR2 YFSETQ, per germline. Germline trimming cut 7 bases from V and 5 bases from J; bases unmatched to any gene: 14. The CDR3 sequence is CASSPTAGLAKDTQYF. The CDR3 DNA follows: TGCGCCAGCTCTCCCACGGCGGGACTAGCAAAAGATACGCAGTATTTT. Based on the CDR3 plus reference TRBV5-1 and TRBJ2-3, the full variable domain is KAGVTQTPRYLIKTRGQQVTLSCSPISGHRSVSWYQQTPGQGLQFLFEYFSETQRNKGNFPGRFSGRQFSNSRSEMNVSTLELGDSALYLCASSPTAGLAKDTQYFGPGTRLTVL.

The chain has TRBV2 and TRBJ1-2, with D maybe TRBD1 (5 bases). The V end was cut by 7 bases, the J end by 5 bases, with 17 bases between. Per germline, CDR1 SNHLY and CDR2 FYNNEI. This CDR3 is built from 14 residues. This chain's CDR3 is CASITGTQGYGYTF. The CDR3, as DNA: TGTGCCAGCATTACCGGGACCCAAGGTTATGGCTACACCTTC.

This clonotype came up once. The chain links TRBV11-2 to TRBJ2-7; D uncertain. Germline assignment: CDR1 SGHAT and CDR2 FQNNGV. V lost 7 bases and J lost 1, with 14 bases in between. This CDR3 region has 14 residues. The CDR3 region is CASTHPGPSYEQYF. The CDR3 coding sequence is TGTGCCAGCACCCACCCCGGGCCATCCTACGAGCAGTACTTC.

This chain uses TRBV13 with TRBJ1-2, with D perhaps TRBD1 (6 bases). This CDR3 region has 15 residues. Trimming pared 1 base from V and 5 bases from J, leaving 14 bases between. Germline V gives CDR1 PRHDT, CDR2 FYEKMQ (reference sequence). Here the CDR3 DNA reads TGTGCCAGCAGCTTAGCCGCTGACAGGATTTATGGCTACACCTTC. It specifies CASSLAADRIYGYTF.

The chain recombines TRBV7-6 with TRBJ2-1, with D uncertain. The V end was cut by 5 bases, the J end by 1 base, with 15 bases between. The CDR3 runs to 16 residues. Looked up from germline, CDR1 is SGHVS and CDR2 is FNYEAQ. CDR3 bases: TGTGCCAGCAGCCGAAAGGGTAGTGGGTCCTACAATGAGCAGTTCTTC. Residues: CASSRKGSGSYNEQFF.

Remarks on this clonotype: Because the CDR3's place on the DNA is in doubt, the DNA is left out and the CDR3 is given as listed by TCRdb. The J gene is TRBJ2-7, the V gene TRBV10-3; the D call in the table, TRBD1, was not verified against the DNA. The CDR3 is 14 amino acids long, termini counted. The germline V gene has CDR1 ENHRY and CDR2 SYGVKD. CDR3 sequence: CAISVGQGASEQNF.

This clonotype was observed a handful of times. V gene TRBV9 combines with J gene TRBJ2-7, with D possibly TRBD2 on 7 matching bases. Germline CDR1 is SGDLS and CDR2 is YYNGEE. V was pared by 1 base and J by 5 bases, with 13 bases between. The CDR3 runs to 14 residues. The CDR3 protein is CASSVYGGLDEQYF. The DNA for the CDR3 is TGTGCCAGCAGCGTATACGGGGGGCTGGACGAGCAGTACTTC.

The chain employs TRBV21-1 and TRBJ2-1; the table's TRBD1 call for D was not verified on the DNA. TRBV21-1 represents a pseudogene. The CDR3 extends over 15 amino acids. The CDR3 protein is CASSFPRTAYNEQFF. The CDR3 DNA is TGTGCCAGCAGCTTCCCCCGGACAGCCTACAATGAGCAGTTCTTC.

This chain uses TRBV6-1 with TRBJ2-7; maybe TRBD1 (6 bases). Germline values: CDR1 MNHNS, CDR2 SASEGT. V lost 2 bases, J lost 6 bases, and 17 bases lay in between. The CDR3 loop spans 15 amino acids. The chain's CDR3 is CASSELDRWSSEQYF. For the CDR3, the DNA is TGTGCCAGCAGTGAATTAGACAGGTGGTCTAGCGAGCAGTACTTC.

The chain employs TRBV19 and TRBJ1-6; D not resolved. Looked up from germline, CDR1 is LNHDA and CDR2 is SQIVND (reference sequence). The CDR3 is 15 residues long. Trimming removed 3 bases at V and 6 bases at J, with 12 bases between. DNA for the CDR3: TGTGCCAGTAGTATGTCGGCAAACCTTAATTCACCCCTCCACTTT. Its protein product is CASSMSANLNSPLHF.

This clonotype was seen many times. This chain's CDR3 is CASSSPGLGTKLDTQYF. The CDR3 nucleotides read TGTGCCAGCAGCTCACCGGGACTAGGAACGAAATTAGATACGCAGTATTTT. The chain carries TRBV5-6 and TRBJ2-3; TRBD2 matches 8 bases. Looked up from germline, CDR1 is SGHDT and CDR2 is YYEEEE. Trimming took 3 bases from V and 5 from J; bases not matched to a gene: 14. The CDR3 has 17 amino acids.

This clonotype was recorded at least ten times. The chain joins TRBV12-3 or TRBV12-4 to TRBJ1-2; maybe TRBD1 (5 bases). The CDR3 has 17 amino acids. Trimming pared 3 bases from V and 7 bases from J, leaving 24 bases between. The CDR3 nucleotides read TGTGCCAGCAGTTTTGAAGTGTGGGGGTTCGGGGATGGTGGCTACACCTTC. The encoded protein is CASSFEVWGFGDGGYTF.

The chain joins TRBV11-2 to TRBJ1-2; 9 nucleotides agree with TRBD1. The V and J ends lost 3 bases and 3 bases, in that order; junction bases with no gene match: 11. The germline V gene has CDR1 SGHAT and CDR2 FQNNGV. There are 17 residues in the CDR3. The CDR3: CASSFYPGTGTYYGYTF. In DNA form, the CDR3 reads TGTGCCAGCAGCTTTTACCCCGGGACAGGGACCTACTATGGCTACACCTTC.

This clonotype turned up a few times. This sequence joins TRBV20-1 and TRBJ2-7; tentative D call: TRBD2 (5 bases). The V gene's germline CDR1 is DFQATT and CDR2 SNEGSKA (reference sequence). The V gene lost 2 bases and the J gene lost 5 bases, with 7 bases spanning the gap. The CDR3 totals 11 residues. This CDR3 is CSARTGDEQYF. The CDR3 coding sequence is TGCAGTGCTAGAACCGGGGACGAGCAGTACTTC.

Only a few counts were recorded for this clonotype. The V call is TRBV11-2, the J call TRBJ2-5; 7 bases map to TRBD1. J gave up 3 bases and V 5 bases, and 9 bases lay outside the gene matches. Germline V gene data show CDR1 as SGHAT and CDR2 as FQNNGV. This CDR3 contains 15 residues. CDR3 sequence reads: CASSVSGTEEETQYF. The CDR3 DNA follows: TGTGCCAGCAGCGTTTCCGGGACAGAAGAAGAGACCCAGTACTTC.

This rearrangement joins TRBV5-1 to TRBJ2-2; perhaps TRBD2 as D (6 bases). The germline V gene encodes CDR1 SGHRS and CDR2 YFSETQ. V lost 4 bases and J lost 1, with 14 bases in between. The CDR3 extends over 16 amino acids. The CDR3, as DNA: TGCGCCAGCAGCCGCGGGACTGAACAGAACACCGGGGAGCTGTTTTTT. It codes for CASSRGTEQNTGELFF.

The chain joins TRBV7-9 to TRBJ2-1, with a tentative D call TRBD1 (5 bases). The CDR3 covers 16 residues. CDR1 is SEHNR, CDR2 FQNEAQ, per germline (reference sequence). Trimming removed 5 bases at V and 1 base at J, with 15 bases between. CDR3 coding DNA: TGTGCCAGCAGCCAAAAGGGGTCGAGATCCTACAATGAGCAGTTCTTC. Encoded protein: CASSQKGSRSYNEQFF.

This clonotype was observed a few times. The chain carries TRBV14 and TRBJ2-1; 10 nucleotides line up with TRBD2. The CDR3 contains 17 residues. The germline CDR1 and CDR2 sequences are SGHDN and FVKESK. V dropped 2 bases and J dropped 3; count of bases not matched to a gene: 7. CDR3 DNA sequence: TGTGCCAGCAGCCAATGGCCTAGCGGGGGTAACTACAATGAGCAGTTCTTC. Translating it yields CASSQWPSGGNYNEQFF. Filled out from reference TRBV14 and TRBJ2-1, the complete variable domain reads EAGVTQFPSHSVIEKGQTVTLRCDPISGHDNLYWYRRVMGKEIKFLLHFVKESKQDESGMPNNRFLAERTGGTYSTLKVQPAELEDSGVYFCASSQWPSGGNYNEQFFGPGTRLTVL.

The V call is TRBV10-3, the J call TRBJ2-7; D is tentatively TRBD1 or TRBD2 (5 bases each). Trimming left V 10 bases short and J 4 bases short, with 20 bases between. The CDR3 has 14 residues. Germline V lookup: CDR1 ENHRY, CDR2 SYGVKD. This chain's CDR3 is CATGNGTMTYEQYF. The DNA for the CDR3 is TGTGCCACCGGGAACGGGACGATGACTTACGAGCAGTACTTC.

This clonotype was recorded many times. The chain links TRBV29-1 to TRBJ2-1; 8 nucleotides match TRBD2. Germline V CDR1 and CDR2: SQVTM, ANQGSEA. V shed 6 bases and J 0 bases; nucleotides not matched to a gene: 4. The CDR3 loop spans 14 amino acids. For the CDR3, the DNA is TGCAGCGTCTACAGCGGGAGCTCCTACAATGAGCAGTTCTTC. This encodes CSVYSGSSYNEQFF.

V usage is TRBV9 and J usage is TRBJ1-5; the match to TRBD1 covers 7 bases. The CDR3 runs to 14 residues. The germline V gene encodes CDR1 SGDLS and CDR2 YYNGEE. Trimming removed 0 bases from V and 5 bases from J; junction bases left unmatched: 2. Here the CDR3 DNA reads TGTGCCAGCAGCGTAGAGGGGGCCGATCAGCCCCAGCATTTT. It encodes CASSVEGADQPQHF.

This clonotype occurred many times. This chain joins TRBV12-3 or TRBV12-4 and TRBJ1-1; the D is unclear. The CDR3 totals 15 residues. The V and J ends lost 2 bases and 1 base respectively, with 11 bases between them. CDR3 bases: TGTGCCAGCAGTTTAACCCATTCAGCGAACACTGAAGCTTTCTTT. This gives the protein CASSLTHSANTEAFF.

V gene TRBV5-1 combines with J gene TRBJ1-1, with 11 bases lining up with TRBD1. V lost 4 bases and J lost 3; bases outside the gene matches: 11. Germline V lookup: CDR1 SGHRS, CDR2 YFSETQ. This CDR3 contains 17 residues. CDR3: CASSHGTGGERDTEAFF. The CDR3 nucleotides are TGCGCCAGCAGCCACGGGACAGGGGGGGAGAGAGACACTGAAGCTTTCTTT.